This T cell receptor beta chain is drawn from a study of breast tumors, draining lymph nodes, adjacent tissues. The lymph nodes were axillary draining lymph nodes from breast cancer patients. With regard to this clonotype: Its antigen is unidentified.

Study conclusions and caveats: Tumor and nontumor repertoires were significantly more similar in luminal-like than in basal-like breast cancer. Data fit most tumor T cells coming from lymph node, expanding in tumor. That most tumor T cells come from lymph nodes remained unproven.

This CDR3 spans 13 amino acids. Looked up from germline, CDR1 is SGHAT and CDR2 is FQNNGV. Between the trimmed V and J ends, which lost 2 bases and 8 bases, there was a span of 9 bases. TCRdb reanalysed the multiplex PCR reads using MiXCR and keeps one entry per CDR3 protein. This table has 170,000 or so distinct CDR3 sequences, about 30% appearing once. The sequence was obtained from a female donor with breast cancer. Some clones in this sample may be carry-over from other donors' samples. The sample comprised axillary lymph node tissue. The V gene is TRBV11-2, the J gene TRBJ2-2; D remains ambiguous. CDR3 sequence reads: CASSLPGSGELFF. The CDR3 nucleotides read TGTGCCAGCAGCTTACCTGGTTCGGGGGAGCTGTTTTTT.